This T cell receptor (beta chain) was recorded in a study of early T cells in non-severe SARS-CoV-2 infection. V shed 8 bases and J shed 1 base, with 12 bases lying between them. The CDR3 spans 13 residues. Per the germline V gene, CDR1 is MNHEY and CDR2 is SMNVEV (reference sequence). Individual cDNA molecules were tagged with unique molecular identifiers, the study reported. TCRdb re-called the 5' RACE reads through MiXCR, storing one row per CDR3 protein. This table has tens of thousands of distinct CDR3 sequences, 14% to 15% appearing once. Points from the study as a whole: Private and CD4 specificities were missed by VDJdb matching, which favored anti-spike CD8 responses.

Points on this clonotype: Its antigen is unknown.

This clonotype was obtained from an adult who was a healthcare worker with PCR-confirmed SARS-CoV-2 infection or an uninfected control (not recorded which). This chain links TRBV27 with TRBJ2-7; no clear D. Sequencing input: whole blood. The CDR3 coding sequence is TGTGCCAGCGGACCCATCTCTTCCTACGAGCAGTACTTC. Encoded protein: CASGPISSYEQYF.